The 2 T cell receptor beta chains listed next were all sequenced from one sample in a study of T cells after yellow fever vaccination. A single record per CDR3 protein comes from TCRdb applying MiXCR to the 5' RACE reads. Here the sample spans 200,000 to 300,000 distinct CDR3 sequences, 3.6% being singletons. The sequences come from PBMCs, collected 15 days after the yellow fever booster vaccination. The source of these receptors is a man between 18 and 29 years old who received the YFV17D yellow fever vaccine.

This clonotype was found a few times. This may be a read error: a much more frequent sequence differs by one nucleotide. The chain carries TRBV7-9 and TRBJ2-1, with TRBD1 identical over 7 bases. The CDR3 length is 15 residues. Trimming took 3 bases from V and 8 from J; bases not matched to a gene: 10. Per germline, CDR1 SEHNR and CDR2 FQNEAQ (reference sequence). CDR3 DNA sequence: TGTGCCAGCAGCTTGGGAGACAGGGCATACTATGAGCAGTTCTTC. Translating it yields CASSLGDRAYYEQFF. The complete variable domain, with remaining parts taken from reference TRBV7-9 and TRBJ2-1, reads DTGVSQNPRHKITKRGQNVTFRCDPISEHNRLYWYRQTLGQGPEFLTYFQNEAQLEKSRLLSDRFSAERPKGSFSTLEIQRTEQGDSAMYLCASSLGDRAYYEQFFGPGTRLTVL.

This clonotype occurred many times. This chain links TRBV5-1 with TRBJ1-1; D unclear. The CDR3 runs 15 residues. V lost 2 bases and J lost 0, with 11 bases in between. The germline V gene encodes CDR1 SGHRS and CDR2 YFSETQ. DNA of the CDR3: TGCGCCAGCAGCTTTCTGGGAGGAGTGAACACTGAAGCTTTCTTT. It is translated as CASSFLGGVNTEAFF.